Sequencing of this T cell receptor beta chain was carried out in a study of blood T cell repertoires in COVID-19. Overall study context: The United States, Italy and Spain supplied acute and convalescent COVID-19 samples.

Clones were read by immunoSEQ multiplex PCR, and TCRdb kept only the in-frame ones, dropping some. The sample lists 75,000 or so clones, approximately 82% occurring once. Sequencing was performed on peripheral blood. The sequence was collected from a woman in her 70s with acute or convalescent COVID-19.

CDR3 bases: TGTGCCAGCAGTGAAAACAAGTTTGAAGCTTTCTTT. Translating gives CASSENKFEAFF. The J gene is TRBJ1-1, the V gene TRBV6-1; D is uncertain. The CDR3 is made up of 12 amino acids. V was pared by 2 bases and J by 7 bases, with 8 bases between. The germline V gene encodes CDR1 MNHNS and CDR2 SASEGT.